This TCR beta chain was captured in a study of early T cells in non-severe SARS-CoV-2 infection. The wider study: Sequencing targeted bulk RNA from unsorted whole blood, leaving chains unpaired. Study findings and constraints: Anti-spike CD8 responses were favored in VDJdb matching, and private and CD4 specificities were missed.

At least ten counts were recorded for this clonotype. Its antigen is undetermined. Researchers attached unique molecular identifiers to individual cDNA molecules. TCRdb reprocessed the 5' RACE reads with MiXCR, giving one entry per CDR3 protein. This sample yields some 98,000 distinct CDR3 sequences, of which roughly 17% are seen a single time; 0.95% to 1.5% belongs to the top ten. From germline, CDR1 is MDHEN and CDR2 SYDVKM. The CDR3 runs 16 residues. Trimming at V came to 6 bases and at J to 0 bases, leaving 10 bases not matched to a gene. The rearrangement joins TRBV28 to TRBJ1-2, with 7 nucleotides matching TRBD1. This TCR derives from an adult who was a healthcare worker with PCR-confirmed SARS-CoV-2 infection or an uninfected control (not recorded which). Sequenced sample: whole blood. The CDR3 nucleotides read TGTGCCAGCAGACGGACCGGGACAGCTACTAACTATGGCTACACCTTC. This encodes CASRRTGTATNYGYTF.